Shown below are 6 T cell receptor beta chains from a single sample sequenced in a study of a mutant IDH1 vaccine in newly diagnosed glioma. No antigens are known for them. Stated time point: week 5, during vaccination. Doses of 300 ug of mutant IDH1 20-mer peptide were given with topical imiquimod. Data came from immunoSEQ multiplex PCR; TCRdb stores just in-frame clones and leaves some out. The sample contains roughly 60,000 clones, about 86% of which appear only once. Material: PBMCs, obtained from a glioma patient whose treatment included an IDH1 peptide vaccine. These receptors were obtained from a woman aged 45-65 years with glioma.

The rearrangement links TRBV19 to TRBJ1-2; D remains ambiguous. Germline CDR1 is LNHDA and CDR2 is SQIVND (reference sequence). The CDR3 is 14 residues long. The V and J ends lost 7 bases and 3 bases respectively, with 15 bases between them. This chain's CDR3 is CASIRRNSDYGYTF. CDR3 bases: TGTGCCAGTATTCGGCGGAACAGCGACTATGGCTACACCTTC.

The V and J genes are TRBV5-4 and TRBJ1-1; D perhaps matches TRBD1 (6 bases). CDR3 length equals 13 residues. Germline loops: CDR1 SGHNT, CDR2 YYREEE (reference sequence). Trimming took 5 bases from V and 4 from J, leaving 12 bases between them. CDR3 DNA: TGTGCCAGCAGACCCACAGGGTCCACTGAAGCTTTCTTT. Translated, it gives CASRPTGSTEAFF.

This clone appeared a single time. The chain couples TRBV5-5 to TRBJ2-1; D not certain. V dropped 4 bases and J dropped 10 bases, with 12 bases sitting between them. The CDR3 extends over 12 amino acids. Germline values: CDR1 SGHKS, CDR2 YYEKEE (reference sequence). CDR3 sequence: CASSAYPAEQFF. As DNA, the CDR3 is TGTGCCAGCAGCGCTTACCCCGCGGAGCAGTTCTTC.

The CDR3 nucleotides read TGTGCCAGCAGCTTCCGCGGGGGGGCCGGGGAGACCCAGTACTTC. It codes for CASSFRGGAGETQYF. The chain combines TRBV7-2 with TRBJ2-5, with 9 positions matching TRBD2. Germline V lookup: CDR1 SGHTA, CDR2 FQGNSA. Germline trimming cut 3 bases from V and 5 bases from J; bases unmatched to any gene: 7. The CDR3 covers 15 residues.

This chain's CDR3 is CASSQRQGVNYGYTF. CDR3 nucleotides: TGTGCCAGCAGCCAACGGCAGGGGGTTAACTATGGCTACACCTTC. The rearrangement links TRBV14 to TRBJ1-2, with TRBD1 identical over 7 bases. Unmatched junction bases numbered 4, after V lost 2 bases and J lost 1 base. Germline CDR1 SGHDN, CDR2 FVKESK. The length of the CDR3 is 15 residues.

This clone was counted a few times. The chain employs TRBV10-3 and TRBJ1-6; D gene unclear. CDR1 is ENHRY and CDR2 is SYGVKD in the germline V gene. This CDR3 has 13 amino acids. Trimming removed 6 bases at V and 7 bases at J, with 10 bases between. This chain's CDR3 is CAIRAEGNSPLHF. The CDR3 region has the DNA TGTGCCATCAGGGCAGAAGGCAATTCACCCCTCCACTTT.